The rows below give T cell receptor beta chains drawn from one sample of a study of T cells in Graves' hyperthyroidism and ophthalmopathy. TCRdb reprocessed the multiplex PCR reads with MiXCR, giving one entry per CDR3 protein. This table holds 300,000 to 450,000 distinct CDR3 sequences, 20% to 25% found once. The sample was blood. The source is a man aged 50 to 60 with Graves' hyperthyroidism. CDR3s include the opening cysteine and the closing phenylalanine or tryptophan. The order of the fields is CDR3 protein, CDR3 DNA, V gene, J gene, D gene, clone size. A D gene is named only where the DNA matches it firmly. Clone size, where shown, is once, few, many, or a class for clones that have expanded.

CDR3aa: CASSQLAGVGDGELFF; CDR3nt: TGCGCCAGCAGCCAACTAGCGGGAGTCGGGGACGGGGAGCTGTTTTTT; v_gene: TRBV4-1; j_gene: TRBJ2-2; d_gene: TRBD2; abundance: .
CDR3aa: CASSLGADIDTQYF; CDR3nt: TGCGCCAGCAGCTTGGGAGCGGATATAGATACGCAGTATTTT; v_gene: TRBV5-1; j_gene: TRBJ2-3; d_gene: .; abundance: .
CDR3aa: CASSGVAGGNQPQHF; CDR3nt: TGTGCCAGCAGTGGAGTAGCAGGGGGCAATCAGCCCCAGCATTTT; v_gene: TRBV2; j_gene: TRBJ1-5; d_gene: .; abundance: .
CDR3aa: CASSYRDNEQFF; CDR3nt: TGTGCCAGCAGTTACAGGGACAATGAGCAGTTCTTC; v_gene: TRBV28; j_gene: TRBJ2-1; d_gene: .; abundance: few
CDR3aa: CASSELGPGSETQYF; CDR3nt: TGTGCCAGCAGCGAGCTGGGTCCGGGATCGGAGACCCAGTACTTC; v_gene: TRBV28; j_gene: TRBJ2-5; d_gene: .; abundance: many
CDR3aa: CASSYAARANEQYF; CDR3nt: TGTGCCAGCAGTTACGCGGCCAGGGCCAACGAGCAGTACTTC; v_gene: TRBV6-5; j_gene: TRBJ2-7; d_gene: .; abundance: .
CDR3aa: CASSLPGPSGNTIYF; CDR3nt: TGTGCCAGCAGCCTTCCGGGACCCTCTGGAAACACCATATATTTT; v_gene: TRBV6-1; j_gene: TRBJ1-3; d_gene: .; abundance: .
CDR3aa: CATSDPHRSYEQYF; CDR3nt: TGTGCCACCAGTGACCCCCATCGTTCCTACGAGCAGTACTTC; v_gene: TRBV24-1; j_gene: TRBJ2-7; d_gene: .; abundance: few
CDR3aa: CSASLANGALKNIQYF; CDR3nt: TGCAGTGCTAGCCTCGCGAACGGAGCCCTTAAAAACATTCAGTACTTC; v_gene: TRBV20-1; j_gene: TRBJ2-4; d_gene: .; abundance: few
CDR3aa: CSAIGAGELTYEQYF; CDR3nt: TGCAGTGCTATAGGGGCCGGGGAACTAACCTACGAGCAGTACTTC; v_gene: TRBV20-1; j_gene: TRBJ2-7; d_gene: .; abundance: .
CDR3aa: CASSQTGRTGELFF; CDR3nt: TGTGCCAGCAGCCAGACAGGGCGCACCGGGGAGCTGTTTTTT; v_gene: TRBV5-6; j_gene: TRBJ2-2; d_gene: TRBD1; abundance: few
CDR3aa: CASSPDREGYGYTF; CDR3nt: TGTGCCAGCAGCCCCGACAGGGAGGGGTATGGCTACACCTTC; v_gene: TRBV3-1; j_gene: TRBJ1-2; d_gene: TRBD1; abundance: .
CDR3aa: CASSLRLDRHQETQYF; CDR3nt: TGTGCCAGCAGTTTAAGACTGGACAGGCACCAAGAGACCCAGTACTTC; v_gene: TRBV2; j_gene: TRBJ2-5; d_gene: TRBD1; abundance: few
CDR3aa: CASSEGFVSTTGNTIYF; CDR3nt: TGTGCCAGCAGTGAAGGGTTTGTCAGTACCACTGGAAACACCATATATTTT; v_gene: TRBV2; j_gene: TRBJ1-3; d_gene: .; abundance: .